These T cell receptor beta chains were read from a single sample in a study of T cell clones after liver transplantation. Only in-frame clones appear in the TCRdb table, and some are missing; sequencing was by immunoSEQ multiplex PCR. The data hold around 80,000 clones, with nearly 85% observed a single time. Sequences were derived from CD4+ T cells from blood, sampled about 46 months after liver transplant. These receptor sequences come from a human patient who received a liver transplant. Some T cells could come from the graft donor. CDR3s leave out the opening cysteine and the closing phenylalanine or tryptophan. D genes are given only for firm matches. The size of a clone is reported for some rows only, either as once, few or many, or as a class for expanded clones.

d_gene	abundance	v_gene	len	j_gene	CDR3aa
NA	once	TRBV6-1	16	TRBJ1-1	ASSEIGWPSPRDTEAF
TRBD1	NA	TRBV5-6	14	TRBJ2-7	ASSPWKRQGTYEQY
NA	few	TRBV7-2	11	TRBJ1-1	ASSLIRAPEAF
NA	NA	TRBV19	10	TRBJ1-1	ASSIRQAEAF
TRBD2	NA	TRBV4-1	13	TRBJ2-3	ASSLPAGVRDTQY
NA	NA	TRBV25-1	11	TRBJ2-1	ASTQGLYNEQF
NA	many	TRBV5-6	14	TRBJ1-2	ASSLFLGNLNYGYT
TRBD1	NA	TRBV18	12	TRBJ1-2	ASSLDRDVYGYT
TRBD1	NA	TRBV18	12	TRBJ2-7	ASSPRQGNYEQY
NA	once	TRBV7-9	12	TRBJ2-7	ASSLAGLIYEQY
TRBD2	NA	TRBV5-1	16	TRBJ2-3	ASSLTGPGREDTDTQY
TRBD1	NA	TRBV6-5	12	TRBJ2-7	ASRAGQGEIGEY
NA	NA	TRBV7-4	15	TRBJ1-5	ASSQLGGLRSNQPQH
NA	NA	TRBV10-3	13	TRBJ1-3	AISESRAGGNTIY
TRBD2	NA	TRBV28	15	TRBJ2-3	ASSFRRSGTRTDTQY
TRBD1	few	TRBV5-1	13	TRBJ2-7	ASSFRDRVSYEQY
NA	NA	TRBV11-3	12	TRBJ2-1	ASSLEGYDNEQF
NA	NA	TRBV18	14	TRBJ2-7	ASSLRGLAYSNEQY